The 18 T cell receptor beta chains below all came from one sample that was sequenced in a study of cytomegalovirus exposure and HLA in healthy donors. The primer mix had 60 Vbeta and 13 Jbeta primers. Clones were sequenced by immunoSEQ multiplex PCR, and TCRdb holds only the in-frame ones, with some missing. This sample has approximately 190,000 clones, with about four fifths found just once. The sequencing sample was made of PBMCs. Receptors originate from a woman between 25 and 40 years old in good health and CMV-seropositive.

The J gene is TRBJ2-3, the V gene TRBV7-8; tentative D call: TRBD2 (6 bases). Germline assignment: CDR1 SGHVS and CDR2 FQNEAQ. The V gene lost 7 bases and the J gene lost 0 bases, with 32 bases spanning the gap. This CDR3 is built from 21 residues. The CDR3 DNA reads TGTGCCAGCACCCCCGCCCCCGGGGGACTCTCCCAAGGTCCTAGCACAGATACGCAGTATTTT. Protein: CASTPAPGGLSQGPSTDTQYF.

The rearrangement links TRBV19 to TRBJ1-2, with D possibly being TRBD1 (5 bases). The CDR3 sequence is 15 residues long. Looked up from germline, CDR1 is LNHDA and CDR2 is SQIVND (reference sequence). Trimming took 7 bases from V and 4 from J, leaving 19 bases between them. The chain's CDR3 is CASTIWTSGAYGYTF. CDR3 DNA: TGTGCCAGTACAATATGGACATCCGGCGCCTATGGCTACACCTTC.

The chain uses TRBV5-1 and TRBJ2-1; D possibly corresponds to TRBD1 (6 bases). Per germline, CDR1 SGHRS and CDR2 YFSETQ. This CDR3 spans 14 amino acids. V lost 1 base, J lost 5 bases, and 10 bases lay in between. CDR3 amino acids: CASSLFQGNNEQFF. CDR3 bases: TGCGCCAGCAGCTTGTTTCAGGGGAACAATGAGCAGTTCTTC.

The rearrangement links TRBV2 to TRBJ2-1; a possible D gene is TRBD2 (6 bases). Germline loops: CDR1 SNHLY, CDR2 FYNNEI. CDR3 length: 16 residues. Trimming removed 0 bases at V and 2 bases at J, with 11 bases between. The CDR3 DNA follows: TGTGCCAGCAGTGAAGCATGGGGCGGGACCTACAATGAGCAGTTCTTC. Protein product: CASSEAWGGTYNEQFF.

The genes are TRBV11-3 and TRBJ1-2, with 7 bases matching TRBD1. Germline CDR1 SGHNT, CDR2 YENEEA. The CDR3 spans 14 residues. V trimming: 5 bases; J trimming: 2 bases; junction bases outside the gene matches: 5. The DNA for the CDR3 is TGTGCCAGCAGCAACCGGGACAGCAACTATGGCTACACCTTC. Encoded protein: CASSNRDSNYGYTF.

This clone was seen a single time. V usage is TRBV13 and J usage is TRBJ2-1; 12 positions agree with TRBD2. Looked up from germline, CDR1 is PRHDT and CDR2 is FYEKMQ (reference sequence). V lost 2 bases to trimming and J lost 7 bases; unmatched junction nucleotides: 9. The CDR3 extends over 17 amino acids. Here the CDR3 reads CASSLNPSGRARNEQFF. The CDR3 DNA reads TGTGCCAGCAGCTTAAATCCTAGCGGGAGGGCCAGGAATGAGCAGTTCTTC.

This clone was seen more than once but under ten times. The rearrangement links TRBV5-1 to TRBJ1-6; D not resolved. V was pared by 9 bases and J by 12 bases, with 19 bases between. Germline assignment: CDR1 SGHRS and CDR2 YFSETQ. CDR3 length equals 13 residues. For the CDR3, the DNA is TGCGCCACCAATGAGGACTCCCGAGGACCCCTCCACTTT. Translating gives CATNEDSRGPLHF. Complete variable domain (other parts from reference TRBV5-1 and TRBJ1-6): KAGVTQTPRYLIKTRGQQVTLSCSPISGHRSVSWYQQTPGQGLQFLFEYFSETQRNKGNFPGRFSGRQFSNSRSEMNVSTLELGDSALYLCATNEDSRGPLHFGNGTRLTVT.

This clone was counted a few times. V usage is TRBV18 and J usage is TRBJ2-3; 11 bases map to TRBD2. CDR1 is KGHSH, CDR2 LQKENI, per germline. The ends lost 5 bases at V and 1 base at J; junction bases unmatched: 11. This CDR3 spans 18 amino acids. The CDR3 DNA reads as TGTGCCAGCTCATCGGAGCTAGCGGGAGGATGGGGCACAGATACGCAGTATTTT. This translates into CASSSELAGGWGTDTQYF.

The chain has TRBV6-6 and TRBJ2-1; 7 bases line up with TRBD1. This CDR3 has 14 residues. The V gene's germline CDR1 is MNHNY and CDR2 SVGAGI (reference sequence). After removal of 2 bases from V and 7 bases from J, the junction contained 5 bases not matched to a gene. The CDR3 DNA sequence: TGTGCCAGCAGTTACGGACAGGCTAGGAATGAGCAGTTCTTC. This codes for CASSYGQARNEQFF.

CDR3 nucleotide sequence: TGTGCCAGTAGGGGCCGCTTAGGGGCTTACGAGCAGTACTTC. This gives the protein CASRGRLGAYEQYF. The rearrangement joins TRBV19 to TRBJ2-7; the D gene is possibly TRBD1 (5 bases). This CDR3 contains 14 residues. CDR1 is LNHDA, CDR2 SQIVND, per germline (reference sequence). Trimming stripped 6 bases from V and 4 bases from J, with 16 bases between. Complete variable domain (other parts from reference TRBV19 and TRBJ2-7): DGGITQSPKYLFRKEGQNVTLSCEQNLNHDAMYWYRQDPGQGLRLIYYSQIVNDFQKGDIAEGYSVSREKKESFPLTVTSAQKNPTAFYLCASRGRLGAYEQYFGPGTRLTVT.

The chain recombines TRBV27 with TRBJ2-7, with 7 bases that match TRBD1. With V trimmed by 9 bases and J by 3 bases, 11 bases remained unmatched. The length of the CDR3 is 14 residues. The V gene's germline CDR1 is MNHEY and CDR2 SMNVEV (reference sequence). CDR3 in DNA: TGTGCCAGTAATCGAAGGCAGGGGGTCTACGAGCAGTACTTC. This codes for CASNRRQGVYEQYF.

The chain employs TRBV15 and TRBJ2-1, with TRBD2 matching 7 bases. Trimming cost V 4 bases and J 8 bases; bases outside gene matches: 5. Germline V CDR1 and CDR2: LNHNV, YYDKDF (reference sequence). This CDR3 has 13 residues. The CDR3: CATSTSLADEQFF. CDR3 nucleotides: TGTGCCACCAGCACCTCCCTAGCGGATGAGCAGTTCTTC.

In this sample, this clone turned up a few times. This chain joins TRBV5-1 and TRBJ2-1; a possible D gene is TRBD2 (5 bases). V was shortened by 4 bases and J by 8 bases, with 10 bases between the two germline ends. Germline CDR1 is SGHRS and CDR2 is YFSETQ. The CDR3 contains 12 residues. Here the CDR3 DNA reads TGCGCCAGCAGCCCCGGGATCCATGAGCAGTTCTTC. It yields the protein CASSPGIHEQFF.

V gene TRBV27 combines with J gene TRBJ2-2; D remains ambiguous. Trimming took off 3 bases at V and 7 bases at J, with 15 bases between the two ends. The CDR3 contains 15 residues. The germline V gene encodes CDR1 MNHEY and CDR2 SMNVEV (reference sequence). CDR3 sequence (DNA): TGTGCCAGCAGTTTTTCCCGGCCTCTAGGCGGGGAGCTGTTTTTT. Amino acid sequence: CASSFSRPLGGELFF.

This clone was seen a single time. This rearrangement joins TRBV5-1 to TRBJ2-1, with 8 positions matching TRBD1. J gave up 3 bases and V 4 bases, and 12 bases lay outside the gene matches. Germline V gives CDR1 SGHRS, CDR2 YFSETQ. There are 17 residues in the CDR3. As DNA, the CDR3 is TGCGCCAGCAGCATCCGGACAGGGAGTACCGGCTACAATGAGCAGTTCTTC. Translated: CASSIRTGSTGYNEQFF.

To note about this clone: The germline gene is not matched at one end of the junction; a read error may be the cause. This chain joins TRBV6-9 and TRBJ1-4; 7 bases are shared with TRBD1. CDR1 and CDR2 from the germline V gene are MNHGY and SVAAGI. There are 11 residues in the CDR3. The CDR3 loop reads CASSAQGTPLF. Here the CDR3 DNA reads TGTGCCAGCAGTGCACAGGGGACCCCGCTTTTT.

The V call is TRBV7-9, the J call TRBJ1-2; perhaps TRBD1 as D (5 bases). This CDR3 comprises 13 residues. Trimming removed 5 bases from V and 4 bases from J, with 11 bases in between. CDR1 SEHNR and CDR2 FQNEAQ come from the germline V gene (reference sequence). CDR3 DNA: TGTGCCAGCAGCCCCGGAGGGGTCTATGGCTACACCTTC. Translating it yields CASSPGGVYGYTF.

This clone was detected once. The gene calls are TRBV11-2 and TRBJ1-1, with 7 bases fitting TRBD1. Germline CDR1 is SGHAT and CDR2 is FQNNGV. J was trimmed by 0 bases and V by 1 base; bases with no gene match: 2. This CDR3 is built from 15 residues. The CDR3 protein is CASSLGDSVNTEAFF. CDR3 DNA sequence: TGTGCCAGCAGCTTAGGGGACAGCGTGAACACTGAAGCTTTCTTT.